Following are 23 T cell receptor beta chains from one sample sequenced in a study of blood T cell repertoires in COVID-19. Only in-frame clones appear in the TCRdb table, and some are missing; sequencing was by immunoSEQ multiplex PCR. The table includes approximately 210,000 clones, 70% to 85% detected once. Sequences were obtained from PBMCs or T cells enriched from blood (not recorded which). These receptors came from a man between 40 and 49 years old who had recovered from COVID-19.

This clone was detected once. J is TRBJ1-1 and V is TRBV19; 7 bases fit TRBD1. The germline gives CDR1 LNHDA, CDR2 SQIVND (reference sequence). Trimming cost V 6 bases and J 1 base; bases outside gene matches: 11. The CDR3 spans 16 residues. The CDR3 protein is CASRSRQGGENTEAFF. CDR3 sequence (DNA): TGTGCCAGTAGAAGCAGACAGGGAGGAGAGAACACTGAAGCTTTCTTT.

The gene calls are TRBV11-2 and TRBJ1-2, with D possibly TRBD1 on 6 matching bases. There are 15 residues in the CDR3. The V end was cut by 0 bases, the J end by 4 bases, with 12 bases between. Germline CDR1 reads SGHAT; CDR2 reads FQNNGV. The chain's CDR3 is CASSLDPRGGYGYTF. In DNA, the CDR3 is TGTGCCAGCAGCTTAGACCCCAGGGGTGGCTATGGCTACACCTTC.

The gene calls are TRBV27 and TRBJ1-6; a weak D match, TRBD1 (6 bases). Germline V gene sequence: CDR1 MNHEY, CDR2 SMNVEV (reference sequence). The CDR3 is 18 residues long. V lost 2 bases to trimming and J lost 0 bases, with 14 bases between them. This CDR3 is CASSLGVRGSSYNSPLHF. The CDR3 DNA follows: TGTGCCAGCAGTTTAGGGGTCAGGGGAAGCTCCTATAATTCACCCCTCCACTTT.

This chain joins TRBV20-1 and TRBJ1-5; D may be TRBD1 (6 bases). The V end lost 3 bases, the J end lost 4 bases, and 13 bases lay between the germline ends. There are 14 residues in the CDR3. Germline V gene lookup returns CDR1 DFQATT and CDR2 SNEGSKA (reference sequence). CDR3 bases: TGCAGTGCTAGTCTGGGGGCCTATAATCAGCCCCAGCATTTT. Translation gives CSASLGAYNQPQHF.

V is TRBV5-4 and J is TRBJ2-7; D not resolved. Trimming cost V 0 bases and J 2 bases, with 12 bases left between them. This CDR3 is 15 amino acids long. Looked up from germline, CDR1 is SGHNT and CDR2 is YYREEE (reference sequence). This CDR3 is CASSLGSIATYEQYF. The DNA of the CDR3 is TGTGCCAGCAGCTTGGGTAGCATCGCGACCTACGAGCAGTACTTC.

CDR3 sequence reads: CASSLAYQGREETQYF. CDR3 sequence (DNA): TGCGCCAGCAGCTTGGCGTACCAGGGGCGGGAGGAGACCCAGTACTTC. J is TRBJ2-5 and V is TRBV5-1; maybe TRBD2 (7 bases). The germline V gene encodes CDR1 SGHRS and CDR2 YFSETQ. This CDR3 region has 16 residues. V shed 0 bases and J shed 5 bases, with 17 bases lying between them.

V is TRBV20-1 and J is TRBJ2-1; possibly TRBD2 for D (5 bases). Trimming removed 3 bases from V and 8 bases from J, with 5 bases in between. Germline CDR1 is DFQATT and CDR2 is SNEGSKA (reference sequence). The CDR3 is 10 residues long. CDR3 in amino acids: CSAREDEQFF. CDR3 coding DNA: TGCAGTGCTAGGGAGGATGAGCAGTTCTTC.

The V call is TRBV2, the J call TRBJ2-5; the D gene is possibly TRBD1 (5 bases). With 8 bases removed from V and 4 bases from J, the gap between germline ends came to 11 bases. The CDR3 contains 12 residues. Germline assignment: CDR1 SNHLY and CDR2 FYNNEI. CDR3 protein: CASLTVGETQYF. The CDR3 DNA follows: TGTGCCAGCTTGACAGTCGGAGAGACCCAGTACTTC.

The chain combines TRBV27 with TRBJ2-5; TRBD1 matches 7 bases. V lost 2 bases and J lost 4; bases outside the gene matches: 4. The CDR3 loop spans 14 amino acids. Germline values: CDR1 MNHEY, CDR2 SMNVEV (reference sequence). CDR3 DNA: TGTGCCAGCAGTTTACATGGGACAGCAGAGACCCAGTACTTC. Its protein product is CASSLHGTAETQYF.

The V gene is TRBV11-1, the J gene TRBJ1-2; 10 bases agree with TRBD1. Losses at the gene ends were 5 bases for V and 4 bases for J; bases not matched to a gene: 4. Germline values: CDR1 SGHAT, CDR2 FQDESV (reference sequence). The CDR3 length is 14 residues. The CDR3: CASSRGQGSYGYTF. The CDR3 region has the DNA TGTGCCAGCAGCCGGGGACAGGGGAGCTATGGCTACACCTTC. The full variable domain, rest sourced from reference TRBV11-1 and TRBJ1-2, is EAEVAQSPRYKITEKSQAVAFWCDPISGHATLYWYRQILGQGPELLVQFQDESVVDDSQLPKDRFSAERLKGVDSTLKIQPAELGDSAMYLCASSRGQGSYGYTFGSGTRLTVV.

The CDR3 DNA follows: TGTGCCAGCAGTGATAGCGGGGCGGCGTACGAGCAGTACTTC. Translation: CASSDSGAAYEQYF. The chain combines TRBV2 with TRBJ2-7; 8 bases map to TRBD2. This CDR3 has 14 residues. J lost 4 bases, V lost 3 bases, and 5 bases had no gene match. Germline lookup yields CDR1 SNHLY and CDR2 FYNNEI. Looking up the rest from reference TRBV2 and TRBJ2-7 gives the full variable domain: EPEVTQTPSHQVTQMGQEVILRCVPISNHLYFYWYRQILGQKVEFLVSFYNNEISEKSEIFDDQFSVERPDGSNFTLKIRSTKLEDSAMYFCASSDSGAAYEQYFGPGTRLTVT.

This clone came up once. CDR3 protein: CASRFNSYNEQFF. CDR3 nucleotides: TGTGCCAGCAGATTTAACTCCTACAATGAGCAGTTCTTC. The chain is built from TRBV7-2 and TRBJ2-1; no firm D call. Per germline, CDR1 SGHTA and CDR2 FQGNSA. The CDR3 runs 13 residues. V lost 6 bases to trimming and J lost 0 bases, with 6 bases between them.

This chain connects TRBV5-1 to TRBJ2-1; TRBD2 aligns across 11 bases. V lost 3 bases to trimming and J lost 5 bases; unmatched junction nucleotides: 7. Germline V gene sequence: CDR1 SGHRS, CDR2 YFSETQ. This CDR3 contains 16 residues. The CDR3 is CASSWGLAGGDNEQFF. The CDR3 DNA sequence: TGCGCCAGCAGCTGGGGCCTAGCGGGAGGAGACAATGAGCAGTTCTTC.

This chain joins TRBV5-1 and TRBJ2-6; TRBD1 aligns across 9 bases. Trimming removed 2 bases from V and 2 bases from J; junction bases left unmatched: 2. This CDR3 spans 16 amino acids. Germline V gene lookup returns CDR1 SGHRS and CDR2 YFSETQ. The CDR3 loop reads CASSLQGAAGANVLTF. DNA of the CDR3: TGCGCCAGCAGCTTACAGGGGGCGGCTGGGGCCAACGTCCTGACTTTC. The full variable domain, rest sourced from reference TRBV5-1 and TRBJ2-6, is KAGVTQTPRYLIKTRGQQVTLSCSPISGHRSVSWYQQTPGQGLQFLFEYFSETQRNKGNFPGRFSGRQFSNSRSEMNVSTLELGDSALYLCASSLQGAAGANVLTFGAGSRLTVL.

The chain links TRBV7-2 to TRBJ2-7; TRBD2 matches at 9 bases. The CDR3 loop spans 14 amino acids. Trimming removed 5 bases from V and 3 bases from J; junction bases left unmatched: 5. Germline V CDR1 and CDR2: SGHTA, FQGNSA. The chain's CDR3 is CASSPQREVYEQYF. The CDR3 bases are TGTGCCAGCAGCCCCCAGCGGGAGGTCTACGAGCAGTACTTC.

J is TRBJ2-2 and V is TRBV6-2 or TRBV6-3; the D is unclear. From germline, CDR1 is MNHEY and CDR2 SVGEGT. The CDR3 spans 17 residues. V gave up 0 bases and J gave up 1 base, with 12 bases separating them. The CDR3 protein is CASSYSTAGQNTGELFF. Written as DNA, the CDR3 is TGTGCCAGCAGTTACTCGACGGCAGGTCAGAACACCGGGGAGCTGTTTTTT.

The V call is TRBV28, the J call TRBJ1-5; 8 nucleotides match TRBD1. V gave up 3 bases and J gave up 6 bases; unmatched junction bases: 4. Germline V lookup: CDR1 MDHEN, CDR2 SYDVKM. The CDR3 totals 14 residues. The CDR3 sequence is CASSLTGDGQPQHF. The CDR3 nucleotides read TGTGCCAGCAGTTTGACAGGGGACGGTCAGCCCCAGCATTTT.

V usage is TRBV7-7 and J usage is TRBJ2-5; 10 nucleotides line up with TRBD2. With V trimmed by 8 bases and J by 4 bases, 10 bases remained unmatched. The germline V gene has CDR1 SSHAT and CDR2 FNYEAQ (reference sequence). The CDR3 extends over 15 amino acids. The CDR3 region is CASGLAVGVGETQYF. CDR3 bases: TGTGCCAGCGGACTAGCGGTGGGGGTAGGAGAGACCCAGTACTTC.

The chain uses TRBV4-1 and TRBJ2-7, with 14 bases identical to TRBD2. The CDR3 length is 21 residues. Germline assignment: CDR1 MGHRA and CDR2 YSYEKL. The V gene end was trimmed by 4 bases and the J gene end by 9 bases; junction bases not matched to a gene: 26. CDR3 protein: CASSPIPLGAPRLAGGPSQYF. CDR3 nucleotide sequence: TGCGCCAGCAGCCCCATCCCCCTGGGAGCTCCAAGACTAGCGGGGGGGCCTTCGCAGTACTTC.

The V call is TRBV28, the J call TRBJ1-5; 7 bases are a match to TRBD1. This CDR3 spans 14 amino acids. Germline CDR1 MDHEN, CDR2 SYDVKM. Trimming at V came to 6 bases and at J to 9 bases, leaving 11 bases not matched to a gene. The CDR3 spells CASRTGKGRTPQHF. CDR3 nucleotide sequence: TGTGCCAGCAGGACAGGGAAAGGTAGAACGCCCCAGCATTTT. The full variable domain, completed using reference TRBV28 and TRBJ1-5, is DVKVTQSSRYLVKRTGEKVFLECVQDMDHENMFWYRQDPGLGLRLIYFSYDVKMKEKGDIPEGYSVSREKKERFSLILESASTNQTSMYLCASRTGKGRTPQHFGDGTRLSIL.

The chain couples TRBV29-1 to TRBJ2-1, with 8 bases aligning to TRBD2. V was clipped by 1 base and J by 4 bases; unmatched bases: 6. Germline V lookup: CDR1 SQVTM, CDR2 ANQGSEA. The CDR3 sequence is 15 residues long. Written as DNA, the CDR3 is TGCAGCGTTGAAGGAACAGCGGGGGCGTACAATGAGCAGTTCTTC. As protein: CSVEGTAGAYNEQFF.

V is TRBV2 and J is TRBJ2-7; perhaps TRBD2 as D (5 bases). Per the germline V gene, CDR1 is SNHLY and CDR2 is FYNNEI. V was pared by 4 bases and J by 3 bases, with 13 bases between. The length of the CDR3 is 14 residues. The CDR3 here is CASSGPGSYYEQYF. The CDR3, as DNA: TGTGCCAGCAGTGGACCGGGAAGCTACTACGAGCAGTACTTC.

J is TRBJ2-7 and V is TRBV4-2, with 8 bases fitting TRBD2. CDR1 is LGHNA, CDR2 YNFKEQ, per germline. The CDR3 runs 16 residues. The ends lost 2 bases at V and 7 bases at J; junction bases unmatched: 13. The CDR3 reads CASSQQTGTRVDEQYF. The CDR3 bases are TGTGCCAGCAGCCAACAAACCGGGACTAGAGTTGATGAGCAGTACTTC.